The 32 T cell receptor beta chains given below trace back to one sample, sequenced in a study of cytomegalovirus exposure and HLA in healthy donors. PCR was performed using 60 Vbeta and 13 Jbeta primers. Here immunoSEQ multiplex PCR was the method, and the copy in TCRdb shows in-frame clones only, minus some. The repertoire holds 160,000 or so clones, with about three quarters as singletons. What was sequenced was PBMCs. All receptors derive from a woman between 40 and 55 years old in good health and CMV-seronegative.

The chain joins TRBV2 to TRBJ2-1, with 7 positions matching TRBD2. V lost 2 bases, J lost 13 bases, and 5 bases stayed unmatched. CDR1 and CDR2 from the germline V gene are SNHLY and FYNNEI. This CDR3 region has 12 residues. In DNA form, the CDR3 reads TGTGCCAGCAGTGAAATGGGGAGGGTACAGTTCTTC. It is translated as CASSEMGRVQFF. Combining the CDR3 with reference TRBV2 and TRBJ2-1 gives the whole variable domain EPEVTQTPSHQVTQMGQEVILRCVPISNHLYFYWYRQILGQKVEFLVSFYNNEISEKSEIFDDQFSVERPDGSNFTLKIRSTKLEDSAMYFCASSEMGRVQFFGPGTRLTVL.

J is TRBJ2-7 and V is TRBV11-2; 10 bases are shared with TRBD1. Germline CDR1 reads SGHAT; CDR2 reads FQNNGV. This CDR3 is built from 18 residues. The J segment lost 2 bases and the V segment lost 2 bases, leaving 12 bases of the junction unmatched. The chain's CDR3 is CASSLFPGGGTGAYEQYF. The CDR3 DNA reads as TGTGCCAGCAGCTTATTCCCAGGGGGGGGGACAGGGGCCTACGAGCAGTACTTC.

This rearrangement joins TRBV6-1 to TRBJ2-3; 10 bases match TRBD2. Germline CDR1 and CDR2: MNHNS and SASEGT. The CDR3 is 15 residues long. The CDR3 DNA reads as TGTGCGAACTCAGCTAGCGGGGGTAGGTTAGATACGCAGTATTTT. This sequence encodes CANSASGGRLDTQYF.

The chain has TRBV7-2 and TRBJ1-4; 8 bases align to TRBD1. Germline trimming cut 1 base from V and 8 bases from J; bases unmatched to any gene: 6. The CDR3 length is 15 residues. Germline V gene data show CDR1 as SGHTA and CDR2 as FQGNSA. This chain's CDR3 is CASSLVPGGLEKLFF. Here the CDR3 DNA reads TGTGCCAGCAGCTTAGTTCCAGGGGGCTTGGAAAAACTGTTTTTT.

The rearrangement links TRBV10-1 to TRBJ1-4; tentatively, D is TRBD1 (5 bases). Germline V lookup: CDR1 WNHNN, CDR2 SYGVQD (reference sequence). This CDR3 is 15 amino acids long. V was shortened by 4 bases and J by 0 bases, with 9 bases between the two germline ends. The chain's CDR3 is CASSGLTATNEKLFF. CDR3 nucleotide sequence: TGCGCCAGCAGTGGTCTGACAGCAACTAATGAAAAACTGTTTTTT.

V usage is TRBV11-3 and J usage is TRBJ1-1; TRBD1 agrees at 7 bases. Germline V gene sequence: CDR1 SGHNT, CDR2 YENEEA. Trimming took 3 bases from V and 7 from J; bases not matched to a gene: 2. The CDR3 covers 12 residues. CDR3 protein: CASSFRDSEAFF. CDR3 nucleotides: TGTGCCAGCAGCTTCCGGGACAGTGAAGCTTTCTTT.

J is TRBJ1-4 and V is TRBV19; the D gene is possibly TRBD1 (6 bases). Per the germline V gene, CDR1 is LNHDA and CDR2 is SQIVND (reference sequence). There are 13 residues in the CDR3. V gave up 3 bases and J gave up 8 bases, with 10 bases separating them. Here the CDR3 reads CASSIGRGEKLFF. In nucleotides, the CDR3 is TGTGCCAGTAGTATTGGCAGGGGAGAAAAACTGTTTTTT. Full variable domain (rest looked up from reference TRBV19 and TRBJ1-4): DGGITQSPKYLFRKEGQNVTLSCEQNLNHDAMYWYRQDPGQGLRLIYYSQIVNDFQKGDIAEGYSVSREKKESFPLTVTSAQKNPTAFYLCASSIGRGEKLFFGSGTQLSVL.

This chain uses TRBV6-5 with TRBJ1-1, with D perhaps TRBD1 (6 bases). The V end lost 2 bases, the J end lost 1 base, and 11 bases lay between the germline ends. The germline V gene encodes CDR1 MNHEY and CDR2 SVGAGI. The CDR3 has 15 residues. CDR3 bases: TGTGCCAGCAGTTACGAGGGGGGGTCGAACACTGAAGCTTTCTTT. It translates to CASSYEGGSNTEAFF.

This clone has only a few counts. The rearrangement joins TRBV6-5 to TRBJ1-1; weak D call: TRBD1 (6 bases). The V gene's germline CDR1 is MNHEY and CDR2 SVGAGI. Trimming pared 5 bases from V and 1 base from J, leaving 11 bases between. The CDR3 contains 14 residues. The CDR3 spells CASSDRSTNTEAFF. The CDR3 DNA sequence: TGTGCCAGCAGTGACAGGTCTACGAACACTGAAGCTTTCTTT.

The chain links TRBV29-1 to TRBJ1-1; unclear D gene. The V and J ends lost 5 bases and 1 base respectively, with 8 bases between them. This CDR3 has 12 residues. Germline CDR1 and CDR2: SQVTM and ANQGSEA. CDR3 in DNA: TGCAGCGTTAAATCGGGGAACACTGAAGCTTTCTTT. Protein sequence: CSVKSGNTEAFF.

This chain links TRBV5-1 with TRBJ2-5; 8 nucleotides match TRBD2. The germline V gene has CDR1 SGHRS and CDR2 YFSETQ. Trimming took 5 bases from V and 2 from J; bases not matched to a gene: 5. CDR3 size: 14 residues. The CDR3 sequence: CASRRGGRQETQYF. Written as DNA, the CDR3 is TGCGCCAGCAGACGGGGGGGGCGGCAAGAGACCCAGTACTTC.

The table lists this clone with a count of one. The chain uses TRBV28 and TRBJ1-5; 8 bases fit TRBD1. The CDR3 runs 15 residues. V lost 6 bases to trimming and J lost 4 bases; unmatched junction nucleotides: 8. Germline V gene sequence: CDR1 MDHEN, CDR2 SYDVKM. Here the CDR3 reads CASSLTGAQNQPQHF. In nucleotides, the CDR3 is TGTGCCAGCAGCTTGACAGGGGCCCAAAATCAGCCCCAGCATTTT.

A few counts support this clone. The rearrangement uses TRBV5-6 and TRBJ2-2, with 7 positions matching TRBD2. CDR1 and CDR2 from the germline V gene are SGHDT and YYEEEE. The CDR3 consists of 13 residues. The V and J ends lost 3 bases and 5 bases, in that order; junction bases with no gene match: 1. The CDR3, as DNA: TGTGCCAGCAGCTCGCGGGGGACCGGGGAGCTGTTTTTT. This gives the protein CASSSRGTGELFF.

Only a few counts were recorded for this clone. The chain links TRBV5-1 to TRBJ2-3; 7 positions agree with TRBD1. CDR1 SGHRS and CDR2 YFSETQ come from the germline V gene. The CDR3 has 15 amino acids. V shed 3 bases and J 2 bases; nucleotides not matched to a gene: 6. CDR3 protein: CASSSLGQHTDTQYF. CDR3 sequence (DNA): TGCGCCAGCAGCTCGCTGGGACAGCACACAGATACGCAGTATTTT.

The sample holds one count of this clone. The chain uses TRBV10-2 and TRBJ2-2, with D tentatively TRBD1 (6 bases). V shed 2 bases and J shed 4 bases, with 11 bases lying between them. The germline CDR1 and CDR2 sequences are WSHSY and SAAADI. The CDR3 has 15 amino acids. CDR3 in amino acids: CASSEAQGGTGELFF. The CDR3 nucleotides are TGCGCCAGCAGTGAGGCTCAAGGGGGCACCGGGGAGCTGTTTTTT.

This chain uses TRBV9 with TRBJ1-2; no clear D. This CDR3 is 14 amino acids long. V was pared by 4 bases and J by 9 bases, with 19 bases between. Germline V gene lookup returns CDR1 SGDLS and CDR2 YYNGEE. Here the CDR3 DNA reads TGTGCCAGCAGCCCGAGAGGGTCAGGTACTAGCTACACCTTC. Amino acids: CASSPRGSGTSYTF.

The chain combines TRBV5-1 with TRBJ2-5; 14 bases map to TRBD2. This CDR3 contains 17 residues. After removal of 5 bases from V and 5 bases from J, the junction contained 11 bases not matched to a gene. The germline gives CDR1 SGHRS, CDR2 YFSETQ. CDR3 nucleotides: TGCGCCAGCAGGTCCGGGACTAGCGGGGGCAACCGGGAGACCCAGTACTTC. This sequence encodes CASRSGTSGGNRETQYF.

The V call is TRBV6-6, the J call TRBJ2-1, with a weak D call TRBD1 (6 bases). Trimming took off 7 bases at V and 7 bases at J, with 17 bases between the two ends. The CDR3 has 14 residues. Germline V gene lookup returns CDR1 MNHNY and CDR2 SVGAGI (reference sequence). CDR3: CASMDSGRMNEQFF. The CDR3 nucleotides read TGTGCCAGCATGGACAGCGGTAGGATGAATGAGCAGTTCTTC.

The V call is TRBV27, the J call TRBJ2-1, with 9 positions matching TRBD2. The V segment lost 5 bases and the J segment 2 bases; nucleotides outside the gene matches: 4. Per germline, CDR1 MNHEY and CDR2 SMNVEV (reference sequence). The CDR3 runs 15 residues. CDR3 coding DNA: TGTGCCAGCAGTCCGCGGGGGGGCCCCTACAATGAGCAGTTCTTC. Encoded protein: CASSPRGGPYNEQFF.

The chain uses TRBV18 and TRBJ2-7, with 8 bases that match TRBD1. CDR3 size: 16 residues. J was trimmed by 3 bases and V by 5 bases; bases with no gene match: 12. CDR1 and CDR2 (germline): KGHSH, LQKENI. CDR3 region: CASSFRGQGGGYEQYF. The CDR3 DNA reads TGTGCCAGCTCATTTAGAGGACAGGGAGGAGGCTACGAGCAGTACTTC.

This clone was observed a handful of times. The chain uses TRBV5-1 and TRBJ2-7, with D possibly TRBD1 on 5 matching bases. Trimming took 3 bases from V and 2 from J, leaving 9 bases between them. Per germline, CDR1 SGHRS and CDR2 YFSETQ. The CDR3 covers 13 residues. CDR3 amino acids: CASSWQGPYEQYF. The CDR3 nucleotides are TGCGCCAGCAGCTGGCAGGGCCCCTACGAGCAGTACTTC.

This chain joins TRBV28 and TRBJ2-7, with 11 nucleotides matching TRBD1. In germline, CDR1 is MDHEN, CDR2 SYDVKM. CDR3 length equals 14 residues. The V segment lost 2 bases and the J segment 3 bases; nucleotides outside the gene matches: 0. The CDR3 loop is CASSLGTGGYEQYF. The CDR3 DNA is TGTGCCAGCAGTTTAGGGACAGGGGGCTACGAGCAGTACTTC.

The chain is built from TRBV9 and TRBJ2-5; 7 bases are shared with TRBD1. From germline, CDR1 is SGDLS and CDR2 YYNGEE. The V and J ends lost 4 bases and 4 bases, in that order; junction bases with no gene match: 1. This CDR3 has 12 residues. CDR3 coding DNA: TGTGCCAGCAGCTCAGGGGGAGAGACCCAGTACTTC. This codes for CASSSGGETQYF.

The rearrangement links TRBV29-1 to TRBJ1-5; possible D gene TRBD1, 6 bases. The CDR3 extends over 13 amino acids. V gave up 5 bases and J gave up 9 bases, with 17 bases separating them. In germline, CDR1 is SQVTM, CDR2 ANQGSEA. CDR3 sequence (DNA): TGCAGCGTTATCGGGGGCGGGGGCGGGCCCCAGCATTTT. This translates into CSVIGGGGGPQHF.

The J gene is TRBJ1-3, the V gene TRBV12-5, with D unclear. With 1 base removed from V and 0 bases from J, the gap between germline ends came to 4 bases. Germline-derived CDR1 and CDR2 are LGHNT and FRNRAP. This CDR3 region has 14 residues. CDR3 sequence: CASGLEYSGNTIYF. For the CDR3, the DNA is TGTGCTAGTGGTTTGGAATACTCTGGAAACACCATATATTTT.

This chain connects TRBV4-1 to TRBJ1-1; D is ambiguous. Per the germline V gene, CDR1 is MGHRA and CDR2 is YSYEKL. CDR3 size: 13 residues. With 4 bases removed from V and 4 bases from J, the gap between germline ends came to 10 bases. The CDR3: CASSPSPSTEAFF. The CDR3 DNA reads TGCGCCAGCAGCCCCTCACCCAGCACTGAAGCTTTCTTT.

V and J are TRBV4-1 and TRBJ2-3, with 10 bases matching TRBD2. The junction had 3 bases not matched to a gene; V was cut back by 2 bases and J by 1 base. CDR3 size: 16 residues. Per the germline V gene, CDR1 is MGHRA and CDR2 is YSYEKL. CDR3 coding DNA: TGCGCCAGCAGCCAACTAGCGGGGGCGGGCACAGATACGCAGTATTTT. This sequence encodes CASSQLAGAGTDTQYF.

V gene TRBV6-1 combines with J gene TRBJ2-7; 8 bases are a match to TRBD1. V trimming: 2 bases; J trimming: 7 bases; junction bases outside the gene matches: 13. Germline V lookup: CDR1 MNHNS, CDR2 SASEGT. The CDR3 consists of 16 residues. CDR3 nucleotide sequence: TGTGCCAGCAGTGAATGGAGGACAGGGCCAGGCGAAGAGCAGTACTTC. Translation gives CASSEWRTGPGEEQYF.

CDR3 in amino acids: CASVDEITDTQYF. CDR3 nucleotide sequence: TGCGCCAGCGTCGATGAGATTACAGATACGCAGTATTTT. The J gene is TRBJ2-3, the V gene TRBV5-1; D remains unclear. The V end was cut by 7 bases, the J end by 3 bases, with 12 bases between. The germline V gene encodes CDR1 SGHRS and CDR2 YFSETQ. CDR3 length: 13 residues.

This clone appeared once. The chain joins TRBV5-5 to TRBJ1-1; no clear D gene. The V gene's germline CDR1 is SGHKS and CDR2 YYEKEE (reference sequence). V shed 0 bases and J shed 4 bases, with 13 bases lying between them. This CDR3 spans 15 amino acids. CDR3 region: CASSLAWGGGTEAFF. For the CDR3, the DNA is TGTGCCAGCAGCTTGGCTTGGGGAGGCGGCACTGAAGCTTTCTTT.

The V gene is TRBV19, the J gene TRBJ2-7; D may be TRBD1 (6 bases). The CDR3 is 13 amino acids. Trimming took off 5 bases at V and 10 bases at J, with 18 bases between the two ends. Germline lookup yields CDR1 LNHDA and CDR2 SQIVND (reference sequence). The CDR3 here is CASSVLTWGLQYF. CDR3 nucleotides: TGTGCCAGTAGTGTATTAACGTGGGGGCTCCAGTACTTC.

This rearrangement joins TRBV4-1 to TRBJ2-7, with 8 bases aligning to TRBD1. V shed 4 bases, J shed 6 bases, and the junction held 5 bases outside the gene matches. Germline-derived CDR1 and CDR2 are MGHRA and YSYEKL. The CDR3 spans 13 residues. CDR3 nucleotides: TGCGCCAGCAGCCGAGGACAGGGTATCGAGCAGTACTTC. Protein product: CASSRGQGIEQYF.